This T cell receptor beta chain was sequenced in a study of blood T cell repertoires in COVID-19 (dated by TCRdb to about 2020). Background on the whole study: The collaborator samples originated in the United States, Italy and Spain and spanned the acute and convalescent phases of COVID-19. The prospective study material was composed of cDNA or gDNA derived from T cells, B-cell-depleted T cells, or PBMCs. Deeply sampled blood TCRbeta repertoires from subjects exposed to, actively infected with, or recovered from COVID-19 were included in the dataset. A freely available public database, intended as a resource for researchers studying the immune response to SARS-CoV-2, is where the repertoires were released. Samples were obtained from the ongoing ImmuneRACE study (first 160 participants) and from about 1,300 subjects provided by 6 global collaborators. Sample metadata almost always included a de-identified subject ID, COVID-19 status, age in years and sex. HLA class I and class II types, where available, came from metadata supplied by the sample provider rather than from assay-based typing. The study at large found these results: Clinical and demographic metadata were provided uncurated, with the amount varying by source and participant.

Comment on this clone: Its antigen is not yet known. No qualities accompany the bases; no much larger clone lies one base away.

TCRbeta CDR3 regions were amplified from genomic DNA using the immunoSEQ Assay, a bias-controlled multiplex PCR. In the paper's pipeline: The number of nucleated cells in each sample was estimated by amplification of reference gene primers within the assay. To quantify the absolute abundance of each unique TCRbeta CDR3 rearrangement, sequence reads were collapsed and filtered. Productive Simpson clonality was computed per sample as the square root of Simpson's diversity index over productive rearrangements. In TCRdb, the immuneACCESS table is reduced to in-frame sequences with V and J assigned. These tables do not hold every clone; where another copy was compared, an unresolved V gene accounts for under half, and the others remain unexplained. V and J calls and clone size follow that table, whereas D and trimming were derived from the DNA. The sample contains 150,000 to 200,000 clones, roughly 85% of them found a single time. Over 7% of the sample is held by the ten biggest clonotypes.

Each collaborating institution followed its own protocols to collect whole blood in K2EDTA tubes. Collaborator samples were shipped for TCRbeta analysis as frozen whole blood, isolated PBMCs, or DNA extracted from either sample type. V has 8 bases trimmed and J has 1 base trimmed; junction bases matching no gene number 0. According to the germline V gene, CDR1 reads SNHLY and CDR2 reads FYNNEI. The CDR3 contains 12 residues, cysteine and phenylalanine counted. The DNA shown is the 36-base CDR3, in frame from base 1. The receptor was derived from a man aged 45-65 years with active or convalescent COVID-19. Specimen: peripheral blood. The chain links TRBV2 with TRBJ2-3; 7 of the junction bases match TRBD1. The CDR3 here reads CASQGGTDTQYF. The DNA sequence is TGTGCCAGCCAGGGGGGCACAGATACGCAGTATTTT.